Listed below are T cell receptor beta chains from one sample, sequenced in a study of response to subunit inactivated influenza vaccine. From the RT-PCR reads, TCRdb called clonotypes with MiXCR, one entry per CDR3 protein. Counted here are roughly 780,000 distinct CDR3 sequences, 15% to 20% occurring once; the ten biggest clones make up approximately 11%. Sequenced here: PBMCs from blood, sampled 4 to 6 days after vaccination. Receptors originate from a man over 45 who received an inactivated influenza vaccine. CDR3s include the opening cysteine and the closing phenylalanine or tryptophan. Fields, in order: CDR3 length, V gene, D gene, clone size, J gene, CDR3 protein, CDR3 DNA. D genes are given only for firm matches. Clone size appears in some rows only: once, few, many, or a class for an expanded clone.

13,TRBV10-3,TRBD1,once,TRBJ2-3,CATGGQETDTQYF,TGTGCCACAGGGGGACAGGAAACAGATACGCAGTATTTT
12,TRBV5-1,.,.,TRBJ2-2,CASSIVPGELFF,TGCGCCAGCAGCATAGTTCCCGGGGAGCTGTTTTTT
14,TRBV10-3,TRBD2,.,TRBJ2-5,CAIRPGSGGETQYF,TGTGCCATCAGACCGGGTAGCGGGGGTGAGACCCAGTACTTC
16,TRBV6-1,TRBD1,.,TRBJ2-7,CASSDPPDRGRYEQYF,TGTGCCAGCAGTGACCCACCGGACAGGGGGCGGTACGAGCAGTACTTC
18,TRBV7-8,.,.,TRBJ2-4,CASSLMSYRQRVKNIQYF,TGTGCCAGCAGCTTAATGTCCTACAGGCAGCGAGTCAAAAACATTCAGTACTTC
13,TRBV20-1,TRBD2,.,TRBJ2-7,CSASSGRAYEQYF,TGCAGTGCTTCTAGCGGGAGGGCCTACGAGCAGTACTTC
14,TRBV20-1,.,few,TRBJ2-7,CSVKPGATHYEQYF,TGCAGTGTTAAACCGGGGGCCACCCACTACGAGCAGTACTTC
12,TRBV7-9,.,many,TRBJ2-3,CASSLRSDTQYF,TGTGCCAGCAGCTTGCGGTCAGATACGCAGTATTTT
13,TRBV20-1,.,.,TRBJ2-2,CSAREWVPGELFF,TGCAGTGCTAGAGAGTGGGTCCCCGGGGAGCTGTTTTTT
15,TRBV18,.,.,TRBJ1-1,CASSPLDDSRTEAFF,TGTGCCAGCTCACCACTAGATGACAGTCGCACTGAAGCTTTCTTT
17,TRBV20-1,TRBD2,.,TRBJ2-1,CSARDPGSGSSYNEQFF,TGCAGTGCTAGAGATCCTGGAAGCGGGAGTTCATACAATGAGCAGTTCTTC
13,TRBV20-1,.,.,TRBJ1-4,CSARSGIYEKLFF,TGCAGTGCTAGATCCGGGATCTATGAAAAACTGTTTTTT
16,TRBV28,.,.,TRBJ2-3,CASSFIGLSSTDTQYF,TGTGCCAGCAGTTTTATTGGATTGTCTAGCACAGATACGCAGTATTTT
14,TRBV6-2/TRBV6-3,TRBD1,.,TRBJ2-3,CASRPGQVHDTQYF,TGTGCCAGCAGACCTGGACAGGTGCACGATACGCAGTATTTT
13,TRBV20-1,TRBD1,few,TRBJ2-7,CSARDRLYYEQYF,TGCAGTGCGAGGGACAGGCTCTACTACGAGCAGTACTTC
15,TRBV6-1,.,few,TRBJ1-5,CASRAWASGWQPQHF,TGTGCCAGCAGGGCTTGGGCCTCTGGCTGGCAGCCCCAGCATTTT
15,TRBV20-1,.,.,TRBJ2-5,CSAASPGRSQETQYF,TGCAGTGCAGCCTCGCCAGGGAGGTCCCAAGAGACCCAGTACTTC
16,TRBV6-2/TRBV6-3,TRBD2,.,TRBJ2-1,CASSGRSGRAVNEQFF,TGTGCCAGCAGTGGGAGGAGCGGGAGGGCCGTCAATGAGCAGTTCTTC
14,TRBV7-8,.,few,TRBJ2-6,CASSLARLANVLTF,TGTGCCAGCAGCTTAGCTAGATTGGCCAACGTCCTGACTTTC
14,TRBV29-1,TRBD2,many,TRBJ2-5,CSVLPGLAKETQYF,TGCAGCGTTCTCCCGGGACTAGCGAAAGAGACCCAGTACTTC
12,TRBV4-3,.,.,TRBJ2-1,CASSLRSREQFF,TGCGCCAGCAGCCTGCGGAGTAGGGAGCAGTTCTTC
13,TRBV11-2,.,.,TRBJ2-1,CASSLDMVVEQFF,TGTGCCAGCAGCTTAGACATGGTCGTGGAGCAGTTCTTC
13,TRBV5-1,.,.,TRBJ2-5,CASSWNLAETQYF,TGCGCCAGCAGCTGGAATCTCGCAGAGACCCAGTACTTC
13,TRBV20-1,.,many,TRBJ2-2,CSASGSNTGELFF,TGCAGTGCTAGCGGATCGAACACCGGGGAGCTGTTTTTT
15,TRBV4-3,TRBD2,few,TRBJ2-7,CASSPLAGGEYEQYF,TGCGCCAGCAGCCCTTTAGCGGGAGGAGAGTACGAGCAGTACTTC
14,TRBV29-1,TRBD1,.,TRBJ2-3,CSVETDRGADTQYF,TGCAGCGTCGAGACGGACAGGGGTGCAGATACGCAGTATTTT
12,TRBV29-1,.,many,TRBJ2-7,CSVGIQNYEQYF,TGCAGCGTTGGAATACAAAACTACGAGCAGTACTTC
13,TRBV7-9,.,many,TRBJ2-7,CASSFETTGEQYF,TGTGCCAGCAGCTTCGAGACTACGGGGGAGCAGTACTTC
21,TRBV7-6,TRBD2,.,TRBJ2-1,CASSGGGRTSGGFRQYNEQFF,TGTGCCAGCAGCGGGGGGGGAAGGACTAGCGGGGGTTTCCGCCAGTACAATGAGCAGTTCTTC
12,TRBV11-2,.,.,TRBJ1-1,CASSLGTVEAFF,TGTGCCAGCAGCTTAGGGACGGTTGAAGCTTTCTTT
17,TRBV4-1,.,.,TRBJ1-4,CASSLKQTQTTNEKLFF,TGCGCCAGCAGCCTCAAACAGACACAAACAACTAATGAAAAACTGTTTTTT
14,TRBV20-1,TRBD1,.,TRBJ1-4,CSARTGTANEKLFF,TGCAGTGCTAGGACAGGGACCGCTAATGAAAAACTGTTTTTT
16,TRBV20-1,TRBD2,few,TRBJ2-7,CSARDQTSVSPYEQYF,TGCAGTGCTAGAGACCAGACTAGCGTATCCCCCTACGAGCAGTACTTC
14,TRBV29-1,.,few,TRBJ2-2,CSVRPAANTGELFF,TGCAGCGTCCGACCGGCGGCGAACACCGGGGAGCTGTTTTTT
11,TRBV6-5,.,.,TRBJ2-4,CASSQLGIQYF,TGTGCCAGCAGTCAATTGGGCATTCAGTACTTC
13,TRBV20-1,.,.,TRBJ1-2,CSARVETNYGYTF,TGCAGTGCTAGAGTGGAGACCAACTATGGCTACACCTTC
13,TRBV29-1,TRBD2,few,TRBJ2-2,CSVAGGDTGELFF,TGCAGCGTAGCGGGAGGTGACACCGGGGAGCTGTTTTTT
15,TRBV4-2,.,.,TRBJ2-7,CASSQENYGSYEQYF,TGTGCCAGCAGCCAAGAAAACTACGGGTCCTACGAGCAGTACTTC
15,TRBV6-2/TRBV6-3,TRBD2,.,TRBJ2-1,CASSYSSGRIPEQFF,TGTGCCAGCAGTTACTCCAGCGGGAGGATCCCTGAGCAGTTCTTC
14,TRBV6-1,.,.,TRBJ1-5,CASKISLLGGAQHF,TGTGCCAGCAAGATCTCCCTTTTAGGAGGAGCCCAGCATTTT
21,TRBV6-2/TRBV6-3,.,few,TRBJ2-6,CASSPVLGDDVRGSGANVLTF,TGTGCCAGCAGCCCTGTTTTAGGGGATGATGTGAGGGGATCTGGGGCCAACGTCCTGACTTTC
13,TRBV4-2,.,few,TRBJ1-2,CASSRLSNYGYTF,TGTGCCAGCAGCCGCCTCTCTAACTATGGCTACACCTTC
15,TRBV7-2,.,.,TRBJ2-3,CASSLGRGSRDTQYF,TGTGCCAGCAGCTTAGGTCGGGGTTCGAGAGATACGCAGTATTTT
13,TRBV28,.,few,TRBJ2-1,CASREITGNEQFF,TGTGCCAGCAGAGAGATAACGGGCAATGAGCAGTTCTTC
13,TRBV2,.,few,TRBJ2-7,CASIRQAAYEQYF,TGTGCCAGCATCCGGCAGGCCGCCTACGAGCAGTACTTC
14,TRBV5-1,.,.,TRBJ2-1,CASSLERQGHEQFF,TGCGCCAGCAGCTTGGAGCGGCAGGGCCATGAGCAGTTCTTC